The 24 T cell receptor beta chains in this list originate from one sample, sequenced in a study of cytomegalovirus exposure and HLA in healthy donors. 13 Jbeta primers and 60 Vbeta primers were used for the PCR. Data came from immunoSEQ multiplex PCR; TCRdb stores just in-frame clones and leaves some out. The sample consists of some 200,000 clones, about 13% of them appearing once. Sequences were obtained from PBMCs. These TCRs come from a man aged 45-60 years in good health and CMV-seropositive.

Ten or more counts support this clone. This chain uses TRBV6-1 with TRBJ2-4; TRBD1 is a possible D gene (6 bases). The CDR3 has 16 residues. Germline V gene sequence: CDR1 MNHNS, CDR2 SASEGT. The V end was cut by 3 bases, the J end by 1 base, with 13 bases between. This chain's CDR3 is CASSDHRVTAKNIQYF. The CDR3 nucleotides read TGTGCCAGCAGTGACCACAGGGTTACGGCCAAAAACATTCAGTACTTC.

The CDR3 coding sequence is TGTGCCAGCAGCCCCGACAGGGCAGGAAACACCATATATTTT. Its protein product is CASSPDRAGNTIYF. The rearrangement uses TRBV5-6 and TRBJ1-3; 7 bases are a match to TRBD1. From germline, CDR1 is SGHDT and CDR2 YYEEEE. J gave up 4 bases and V 4 bases, and 5 bases lay outside the gene matches. The CDR3 is 14 amino acids.

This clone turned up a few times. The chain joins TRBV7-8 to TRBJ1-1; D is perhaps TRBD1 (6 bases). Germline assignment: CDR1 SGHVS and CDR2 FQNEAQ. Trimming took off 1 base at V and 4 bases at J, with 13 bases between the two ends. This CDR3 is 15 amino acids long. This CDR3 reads CASSLVGGGGTEAFF. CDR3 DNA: TGTGCCAGCAGCTTAGTGGGTGGGGGCGGCACTGAAGCTTTCTTT. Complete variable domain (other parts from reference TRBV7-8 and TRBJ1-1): GAGVSQSPRYKVAKRGQDVALRCDPISGHVSLFWYQQALGQGPEFLTYFQNEAQLDKSGLPSDRFFAERPEGSVSTLKIQRTQQEDSAVYLCASSLVGGGGTEAFFGQGTRLTVV.

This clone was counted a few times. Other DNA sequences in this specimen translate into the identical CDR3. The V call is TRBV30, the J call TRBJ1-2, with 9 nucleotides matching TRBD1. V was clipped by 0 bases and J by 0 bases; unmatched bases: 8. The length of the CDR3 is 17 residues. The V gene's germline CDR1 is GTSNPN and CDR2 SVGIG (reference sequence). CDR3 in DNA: TGTGCCTGGAGTGTTGGGGGACAGGGACGGGCTAACTATGGCTACACCTTC. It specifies CAWSVGGQGRANYGYTF.

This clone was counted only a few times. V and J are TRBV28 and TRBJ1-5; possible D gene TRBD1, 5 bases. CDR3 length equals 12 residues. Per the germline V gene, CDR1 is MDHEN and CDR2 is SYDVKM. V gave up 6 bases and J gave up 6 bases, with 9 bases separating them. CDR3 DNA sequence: TGTGCCAGCAGGTCCCAGGGTCAGCCCCAGCATTTT. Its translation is CASRSQGQPQHF.

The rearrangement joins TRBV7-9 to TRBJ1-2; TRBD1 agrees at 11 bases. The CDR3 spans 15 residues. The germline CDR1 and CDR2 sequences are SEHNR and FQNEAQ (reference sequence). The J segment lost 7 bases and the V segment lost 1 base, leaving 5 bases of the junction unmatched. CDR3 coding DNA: TGTGCCAGCAGCTTAGATTGGACAGGGGGCGTTGGCTACACCTTC. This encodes CASSLDWTGGVGYTF.

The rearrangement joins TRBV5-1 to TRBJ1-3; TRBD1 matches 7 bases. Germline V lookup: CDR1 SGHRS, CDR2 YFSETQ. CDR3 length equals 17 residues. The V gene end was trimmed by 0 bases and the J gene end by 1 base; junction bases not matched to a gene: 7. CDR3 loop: CASSLGAGTVSGNTIYF. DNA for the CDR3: TGCGCCAGCAGCTTGGGAGCCGGGACAGTTTCTGGAAACACCATATATTTT.

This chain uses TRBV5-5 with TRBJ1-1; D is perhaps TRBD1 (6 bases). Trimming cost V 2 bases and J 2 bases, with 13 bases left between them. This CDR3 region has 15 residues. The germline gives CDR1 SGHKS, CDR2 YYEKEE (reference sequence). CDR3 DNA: TGTGCCAGCAGCTTAGGTACAGGGATTAACACTGAAGCTTTCTTT. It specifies CASSLGTGINTEAFF.

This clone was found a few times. CDR3 sequence reads: CASSESGTSGGLAQETQYF. CDR3 nucleotide sequence: TGTGCCAGTAGTGAATCCGGGACTAGCGGGGGGTTAGCCCAAGAGACCCAGTACTTC. The V gene is TRBV19, the J gene TRBJ2-5, with 15 bases identical to TRBD2. Germline lookup yields CDR1 LNHDA and CDR2 SQIVND (reference sequence). V was clipped by 5 bases and J by 1 base; unmatched bases: 11. CDR3 length: 19 residues. Variable domain in full (rest from reference TRBV19 and TRBJ2-5): DGGITQSPKYLFRKEGQNVTLSCEQNLNHDAMYWYRQDPGQGLRLIYYSQIVNDFQKGDIAEGYSVSREKKESFPLTVTSAQKNPTAFYLCASSESGTSGGLAQETQYFGPGTRLLVL.

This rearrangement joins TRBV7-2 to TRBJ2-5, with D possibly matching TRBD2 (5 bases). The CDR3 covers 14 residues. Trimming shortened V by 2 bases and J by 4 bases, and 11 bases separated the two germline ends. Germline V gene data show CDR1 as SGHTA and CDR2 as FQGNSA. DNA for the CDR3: TGTGCCAGCAGCTTAAGCGGCCAGAGAGAGACCCAGTACTTC. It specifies CASSLSGQRETQYF.

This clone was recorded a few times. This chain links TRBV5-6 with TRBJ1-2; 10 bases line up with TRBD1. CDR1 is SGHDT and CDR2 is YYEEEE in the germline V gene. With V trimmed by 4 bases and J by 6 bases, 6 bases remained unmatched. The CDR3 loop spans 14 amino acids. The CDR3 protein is CASSRGQGLNGYTF. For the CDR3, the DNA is TGTGCCAGCAGCCGGGGACAGGGGCTAAATGGCTACACCTTC.

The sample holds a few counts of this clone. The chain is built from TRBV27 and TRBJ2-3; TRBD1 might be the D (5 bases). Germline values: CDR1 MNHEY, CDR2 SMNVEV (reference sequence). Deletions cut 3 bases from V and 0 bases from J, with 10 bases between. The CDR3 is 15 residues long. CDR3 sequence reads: CASSLGRPSTDTQYF. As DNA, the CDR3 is TGTGCCAGCAGTTTGGGGCGGCCCAGCACAGATACGCAGTATTTT.

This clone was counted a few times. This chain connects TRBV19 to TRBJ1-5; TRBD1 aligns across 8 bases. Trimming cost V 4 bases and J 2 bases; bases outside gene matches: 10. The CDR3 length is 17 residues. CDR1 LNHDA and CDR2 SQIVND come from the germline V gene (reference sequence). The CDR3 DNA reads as TGTGCCAGTAGTAATAGGACAGGGCTTGGTGGCAATCAGCCCCAGCATTTT. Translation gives CASSNRTGLGGNQPQHF.

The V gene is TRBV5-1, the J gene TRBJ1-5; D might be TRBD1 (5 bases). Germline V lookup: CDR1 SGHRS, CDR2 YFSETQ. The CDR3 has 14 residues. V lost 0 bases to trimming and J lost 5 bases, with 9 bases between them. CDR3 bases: TGCGCCAGCAGCTTGGGACAGAGAGATCAGCCCCAGCATTTT. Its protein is CASSLGQRDQPQHF.

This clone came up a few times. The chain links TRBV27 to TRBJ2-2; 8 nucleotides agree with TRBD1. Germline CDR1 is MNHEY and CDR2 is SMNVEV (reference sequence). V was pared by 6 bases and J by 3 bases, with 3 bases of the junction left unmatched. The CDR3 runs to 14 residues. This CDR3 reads CASRRQGYTGELFF. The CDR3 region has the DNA TGTGCCAGCAGGCGACAGGGGTACACCGGGGAGCTGTTTTTT.

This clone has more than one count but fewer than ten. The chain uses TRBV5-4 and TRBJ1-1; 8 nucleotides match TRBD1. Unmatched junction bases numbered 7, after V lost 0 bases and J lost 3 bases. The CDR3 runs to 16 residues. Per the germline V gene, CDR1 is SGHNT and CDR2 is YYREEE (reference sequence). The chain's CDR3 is CASSLARGRGDTEAFF. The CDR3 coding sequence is TGTGCCAGCAGCTTGGCCAGGGGGCGCGGGGACACTGAAGCTTTCTTT.

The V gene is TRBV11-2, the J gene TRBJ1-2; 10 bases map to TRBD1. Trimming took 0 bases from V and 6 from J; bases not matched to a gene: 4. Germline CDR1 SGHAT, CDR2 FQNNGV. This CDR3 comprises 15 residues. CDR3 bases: TGTGCCAGCAGCTTAGATGGGGACAGGGGTAATGGCTACACCTTC. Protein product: CASSLDGDRGNGYTF. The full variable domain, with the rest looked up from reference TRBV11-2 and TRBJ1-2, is EAGVAQSPRYKIIEKRQSVAFWCNPISGHATLYWYQQILGQGPKLLIQFQNNGVVDDSQLPKDRFSAERLKGVDSTLKIQPAKLEDSAVYLCASSLDGDRGNGYTFGSGTRLTVV.

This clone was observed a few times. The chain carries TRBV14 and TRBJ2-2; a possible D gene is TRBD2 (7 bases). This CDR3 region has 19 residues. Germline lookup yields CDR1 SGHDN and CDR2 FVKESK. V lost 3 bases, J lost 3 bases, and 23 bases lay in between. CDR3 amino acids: CASSQGPRGGGSYTGELFF. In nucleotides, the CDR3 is TGTGCCAGCAGCCAGGGACCTCGAGGCGGGGGCTCTTACACCGGGGAGCTGTTTTTT.

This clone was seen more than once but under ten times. The CDR3 spells CASSLGQNQPQHF. Written as DNA, the CDR3 is TGTGCCAGCAGCTTGGGACAGAATCAGCCCCAGCATTTT. J is TRBJ1-5 and V is TRBV5-6; TRBD1 might be the D (5 bases). This CDR3 region has 13 residues. V lost 0 bases and J lost 4, with 5 bases in between. Germline V gene sequence: CDR1 SGHDT, CDR2 YYEEEE.

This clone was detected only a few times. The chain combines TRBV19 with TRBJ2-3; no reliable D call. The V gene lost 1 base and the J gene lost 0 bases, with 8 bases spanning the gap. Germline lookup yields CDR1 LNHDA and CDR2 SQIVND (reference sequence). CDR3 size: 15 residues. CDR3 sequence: CASSIGQLSTDTQYF. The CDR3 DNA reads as TGTGCCAGTAGTATAGGTCAACTCAGCACAGATACGCAGTATTTT.

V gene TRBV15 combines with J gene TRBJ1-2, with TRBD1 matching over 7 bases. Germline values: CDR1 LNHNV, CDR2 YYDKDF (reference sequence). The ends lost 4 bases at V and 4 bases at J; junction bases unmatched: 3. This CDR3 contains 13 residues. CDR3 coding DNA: TGTGCCACCAGCAAGGGGGCGTTCTATGGCTACACCTTC. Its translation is CATSKGAFYGYTF. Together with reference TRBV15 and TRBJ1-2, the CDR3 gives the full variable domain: DAMVIQNPRYQVTQFGKPVTLSCSQTLNHNVMYWYQQKSSQAPKLLFHYYDKDFNNEADTPDNFQSRRPNTSFCFLDIRSPGLGDTAMYLCATSKGAFYGYTFGSGTRLTVV.

This chain's CDR3 is CASSSGQGGGNTIYF. The CDR3 DNA reads as TGTGCCAGCAGCTCCGGACAGGGCGGTGGAAACACCATATATTTT. V gene TRBV7-2 combines with J gene TRBJ1-3; 8 positions agree with TRBD1. The germline V gene encodes CDR1 SGHTA and CDR2 FQGNSA. The CDR3 has 15 amino acids. Unmatched junction bases numbered 5, after V lost 4 bases and J lost 3 bases.

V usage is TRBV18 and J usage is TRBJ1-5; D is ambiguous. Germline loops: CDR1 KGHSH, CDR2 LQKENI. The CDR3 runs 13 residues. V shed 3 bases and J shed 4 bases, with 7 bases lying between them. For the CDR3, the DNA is TGTGCCAGCTCACCTGAGCCAAATCAGCCCCAGCATTTT. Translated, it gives CASSPEPNQPQHF.

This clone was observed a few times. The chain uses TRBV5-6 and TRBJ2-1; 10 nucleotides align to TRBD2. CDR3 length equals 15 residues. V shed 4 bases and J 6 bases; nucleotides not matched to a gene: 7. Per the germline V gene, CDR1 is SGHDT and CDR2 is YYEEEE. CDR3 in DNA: TGTGCCAGCAGCACGGGAGCGGGGGGGCTCAATGAGCAGTTCTTC. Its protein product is CASSTGAGGLNEQFF. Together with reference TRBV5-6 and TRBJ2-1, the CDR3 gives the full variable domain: DAGVTQSPTHLIKTRGQQVTLRCSPKSGHDTVSWYQQALGQGPQFIFQYYEEEERQRGNFPDRFSGHQFPNYSSELNVNALLLGDSALYLCASSTGAGGLNEQFFGPGTRLTVL.